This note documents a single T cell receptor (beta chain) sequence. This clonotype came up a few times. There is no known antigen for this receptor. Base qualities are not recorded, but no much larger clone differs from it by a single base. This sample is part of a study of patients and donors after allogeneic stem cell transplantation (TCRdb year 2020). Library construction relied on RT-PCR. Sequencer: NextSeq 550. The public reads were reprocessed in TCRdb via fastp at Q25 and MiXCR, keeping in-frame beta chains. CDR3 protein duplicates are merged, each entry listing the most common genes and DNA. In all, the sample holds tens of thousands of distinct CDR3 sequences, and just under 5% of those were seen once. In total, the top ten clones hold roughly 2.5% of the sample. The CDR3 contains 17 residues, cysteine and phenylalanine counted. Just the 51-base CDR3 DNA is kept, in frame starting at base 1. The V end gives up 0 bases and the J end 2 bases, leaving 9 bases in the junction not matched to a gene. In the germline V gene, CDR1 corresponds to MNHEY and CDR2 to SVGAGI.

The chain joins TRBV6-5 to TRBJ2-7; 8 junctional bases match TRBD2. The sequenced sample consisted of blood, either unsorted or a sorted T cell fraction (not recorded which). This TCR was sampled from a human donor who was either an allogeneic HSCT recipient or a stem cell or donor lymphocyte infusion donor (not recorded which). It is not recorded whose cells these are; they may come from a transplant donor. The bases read TGTGCCAGCAGTTACTCGGGCGGGGGGTCTCTCCCCTACGAGCAGTACTTC. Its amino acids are CASSYSGGGSLPYEQYF.